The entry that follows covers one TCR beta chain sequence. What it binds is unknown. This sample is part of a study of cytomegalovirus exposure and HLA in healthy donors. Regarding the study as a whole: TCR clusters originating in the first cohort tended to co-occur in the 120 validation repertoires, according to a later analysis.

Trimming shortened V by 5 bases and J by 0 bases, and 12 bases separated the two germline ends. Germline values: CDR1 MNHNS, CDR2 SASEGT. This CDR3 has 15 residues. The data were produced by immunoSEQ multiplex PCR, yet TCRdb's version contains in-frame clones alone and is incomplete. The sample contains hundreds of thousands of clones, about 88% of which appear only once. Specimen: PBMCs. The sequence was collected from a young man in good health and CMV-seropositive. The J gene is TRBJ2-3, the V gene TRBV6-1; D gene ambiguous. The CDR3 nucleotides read TGTGCCAGCAGTTCCGGCCCCTTTAGCACAGATACGCAGTATTTT. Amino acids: CASSSGPFSTDTQYF.